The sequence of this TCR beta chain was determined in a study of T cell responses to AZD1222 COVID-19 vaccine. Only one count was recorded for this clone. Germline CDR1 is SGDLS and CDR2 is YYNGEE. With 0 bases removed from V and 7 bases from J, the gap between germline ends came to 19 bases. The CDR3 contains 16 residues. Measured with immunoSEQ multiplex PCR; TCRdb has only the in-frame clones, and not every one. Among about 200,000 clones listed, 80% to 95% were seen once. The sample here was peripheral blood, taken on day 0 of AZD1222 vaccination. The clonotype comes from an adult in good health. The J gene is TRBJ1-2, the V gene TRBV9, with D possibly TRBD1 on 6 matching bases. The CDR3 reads CASSVGQVMSSPGYTF. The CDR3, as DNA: TGTGCCAGCAGCGTAGGACAGGTCATGTCGTCCCCTGGCTACACCTTC.